The T cell receptor beta chain under discussion was sequenced for a study of blood T cells in healthy people across ages. Study background: Template switching caught about one barcoded beta molecule for each two T cells.

Using a J-beta primer mix together with a sample-barcoded 5' primer, a second PCR was run for 7 to 11 cycles. TCRdb ran MiXCR on the 5' RACE reads and lists one entry per CDR3 protein. The data hold 600,000 to 900,000 distinct CDR3 sequences, with more than 25% observed a single time. These data are also associated with another study on T cells of mothers and their children.

The sequence derives from a boy aged 5-17 years in good health. The sequenced sample consisted of blood.

The CDR3 nucleotides are TGTGCCATCAGTTCCCGACAGGCAGGCACTGAAGCTTTCTTT. It codes for CAISSRQAGTEAFF. The chain employs TRBV10-3 and TRBJ1-1; tentatively, D is TRBD1 (6 bases). Germline CDR1 and CDR2: ENHRY and SYGVKD. V lost 5 bases and J 4 bases, leaving 14 bases between the germline ends. CDR3 size: 14 residues.